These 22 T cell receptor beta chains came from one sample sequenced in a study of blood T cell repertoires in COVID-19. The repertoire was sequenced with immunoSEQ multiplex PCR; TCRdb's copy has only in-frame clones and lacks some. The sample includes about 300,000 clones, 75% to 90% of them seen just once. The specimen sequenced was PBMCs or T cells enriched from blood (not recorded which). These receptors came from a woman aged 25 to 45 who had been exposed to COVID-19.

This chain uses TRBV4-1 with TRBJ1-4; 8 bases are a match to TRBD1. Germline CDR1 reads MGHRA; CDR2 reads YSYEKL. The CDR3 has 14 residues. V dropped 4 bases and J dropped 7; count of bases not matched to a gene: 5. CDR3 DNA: TGCGCCAGCAGCCCTCGGACAGGGAGTGAAAAACTGTTTTTT. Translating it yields CASSPRTGSEKLFF.

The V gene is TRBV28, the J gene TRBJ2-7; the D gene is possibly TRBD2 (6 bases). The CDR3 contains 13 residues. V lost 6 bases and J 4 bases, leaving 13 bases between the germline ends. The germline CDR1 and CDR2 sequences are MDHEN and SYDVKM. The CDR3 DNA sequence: TGTGCCAGCAGCTTAGGGACTGGATACGAGCAGTACTTC. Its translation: CASSLGTGYEQYF.

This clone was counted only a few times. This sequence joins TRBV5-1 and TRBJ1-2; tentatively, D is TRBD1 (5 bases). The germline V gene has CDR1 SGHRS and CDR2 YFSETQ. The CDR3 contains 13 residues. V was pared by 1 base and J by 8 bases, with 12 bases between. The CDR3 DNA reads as TGCGCCAGCAGCTTGAGAAGGGGTGGCGGCTACACCTTC. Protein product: CASSLRRGGGYTF.

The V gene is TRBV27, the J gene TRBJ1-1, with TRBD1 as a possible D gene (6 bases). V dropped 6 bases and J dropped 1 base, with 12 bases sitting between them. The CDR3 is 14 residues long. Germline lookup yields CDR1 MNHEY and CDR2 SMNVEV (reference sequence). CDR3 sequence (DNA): TGTGCCAGCAGATTGGTACAGGGGAACACTGAAGCTTTCTTT. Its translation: CASRLVQGNTEAFF.

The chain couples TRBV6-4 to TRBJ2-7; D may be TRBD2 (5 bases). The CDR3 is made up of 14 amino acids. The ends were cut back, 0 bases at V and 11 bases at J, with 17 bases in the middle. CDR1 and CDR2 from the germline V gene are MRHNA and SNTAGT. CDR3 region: CASSDSKRSGSKYF. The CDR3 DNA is TGTGCCAGCAGTGACTCGAAACGGTCTGGGAGCAAGTACTTC.

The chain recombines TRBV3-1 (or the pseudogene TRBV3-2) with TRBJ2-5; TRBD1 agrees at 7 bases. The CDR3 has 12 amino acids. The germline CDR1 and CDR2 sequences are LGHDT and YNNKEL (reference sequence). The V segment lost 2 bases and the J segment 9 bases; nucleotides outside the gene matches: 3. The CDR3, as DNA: TGTGCCAGCAGCCAACCTGACAGGGCCCAGTACTTC. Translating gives CASSQPDRAQYF.

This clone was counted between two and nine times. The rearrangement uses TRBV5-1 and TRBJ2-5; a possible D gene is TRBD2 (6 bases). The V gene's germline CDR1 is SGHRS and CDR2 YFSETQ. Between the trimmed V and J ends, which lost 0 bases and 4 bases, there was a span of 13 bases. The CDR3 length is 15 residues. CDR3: CASSLAGGIGETQYF. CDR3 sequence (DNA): TGCGCCAGCAGCTTGGCTGGCGGGATAGGAGAGACCCAGTACTTC.

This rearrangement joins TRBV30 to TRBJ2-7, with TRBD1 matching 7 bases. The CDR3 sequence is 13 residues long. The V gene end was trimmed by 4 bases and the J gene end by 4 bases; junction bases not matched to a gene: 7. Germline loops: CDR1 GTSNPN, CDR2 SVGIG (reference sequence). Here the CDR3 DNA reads TGTGCCTGGACTGGACAGGCGGTTTACGAGCAGTACTTC. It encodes CAWTGQAVYEQYF.

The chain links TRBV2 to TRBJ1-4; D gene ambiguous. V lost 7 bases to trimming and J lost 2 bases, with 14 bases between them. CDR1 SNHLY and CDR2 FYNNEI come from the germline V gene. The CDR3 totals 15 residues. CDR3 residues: CASITSGLTNEKLFF. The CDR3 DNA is TGTGCCAGCATCACAAGTGGGCTGACTAATGAAAAACTGTTTTTT.

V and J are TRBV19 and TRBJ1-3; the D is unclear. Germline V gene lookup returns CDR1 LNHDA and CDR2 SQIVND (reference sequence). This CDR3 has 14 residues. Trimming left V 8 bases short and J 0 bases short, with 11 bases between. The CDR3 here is CASGGSLSGNTIYF. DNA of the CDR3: TGTGCCAGTGGCGGCAGCCTCTCTGGAAACACCATATATTTT. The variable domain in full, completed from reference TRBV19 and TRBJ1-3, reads DGGITQSPKYLFRKEGQNVTLSCEQNLNHDAMYWYRQDPGQGLRLIYYSQIVNDFQKGDIAEGYSVSREKKESFPLTVTSAQKNPTAFYLCASGGSLSGNTIYFGEGSWLTVV.

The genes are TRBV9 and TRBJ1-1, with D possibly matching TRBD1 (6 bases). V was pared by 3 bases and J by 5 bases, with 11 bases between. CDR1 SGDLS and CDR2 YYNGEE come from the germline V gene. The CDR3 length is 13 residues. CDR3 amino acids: CASSEQGRTEAFF. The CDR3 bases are TGTGCCAGCAGCGAACAGGGCCGGACTGAAGCTTTCTTT.

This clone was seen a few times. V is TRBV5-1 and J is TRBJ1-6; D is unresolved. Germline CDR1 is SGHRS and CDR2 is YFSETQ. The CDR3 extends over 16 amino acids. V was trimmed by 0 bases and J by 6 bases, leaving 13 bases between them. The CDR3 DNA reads TGCGCCAGCAGCTTGGCCGGTCAAGGGAGTAATTCACCCCTCCACTTT. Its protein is CASSLAGQGSNSPLHF.

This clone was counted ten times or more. In nucleotides, the CDR3 is TGTGCCTGGAGAAAAACAGGGGACACCGGGGAGCTGTTTTTT. The encoded protein is CAWRKTGDTGELFF. The chain combines TRBV30 with TRBJ2-2, with TRBD1 identical over 7 bases. The CDR3 has 14 residues. The trim removed 3 bases at V and 3 bases at J, leaving 4 bases unmatched. The V gene's germline CDR1 is GTSNPN and CDR2 SVGIG (reference sequence).

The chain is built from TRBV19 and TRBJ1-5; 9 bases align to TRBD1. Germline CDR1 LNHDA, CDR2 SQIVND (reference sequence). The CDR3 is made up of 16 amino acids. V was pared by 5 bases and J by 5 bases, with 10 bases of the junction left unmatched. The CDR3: CASSVLVGQGYQPQHF. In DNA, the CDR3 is TGTGCCAGTAGTGTACTCGTCGGACAGGGGTATCAGCCCCAGCATTTT.

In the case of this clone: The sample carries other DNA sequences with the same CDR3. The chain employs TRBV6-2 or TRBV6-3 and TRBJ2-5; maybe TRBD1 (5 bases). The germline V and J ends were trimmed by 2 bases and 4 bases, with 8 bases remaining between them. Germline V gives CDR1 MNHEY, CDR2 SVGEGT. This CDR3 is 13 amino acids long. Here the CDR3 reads CASSYRQGETQYF. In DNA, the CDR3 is TGTGCCAGCAGTTACAGGCAGGGAGAGACCCAGTACTTC.

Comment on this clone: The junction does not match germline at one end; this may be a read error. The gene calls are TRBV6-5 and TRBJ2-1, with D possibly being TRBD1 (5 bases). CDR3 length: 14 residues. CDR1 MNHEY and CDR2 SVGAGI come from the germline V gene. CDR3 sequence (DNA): TGTGCCAGCGTTCAGGGTCCCTCCTTCAATGAGCAGTTCTTC. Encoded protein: CASVQGPSFNEQFF.

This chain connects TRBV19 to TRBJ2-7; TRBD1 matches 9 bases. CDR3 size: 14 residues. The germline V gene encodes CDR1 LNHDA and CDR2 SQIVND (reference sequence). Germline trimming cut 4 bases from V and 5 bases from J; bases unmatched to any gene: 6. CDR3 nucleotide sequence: TGTGCCAGTAGTACAACAGGGGGCAAGGACGAGCAGTACTTC. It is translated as CASSTTGGKDEQYF. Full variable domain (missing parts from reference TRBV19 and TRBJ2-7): DGGITQSPKYLFRKEGQNVTLSCEQNLNHDAMYWYRQDPGQGLRLIYYSQIVNDFQKGDIAEGYSVSREKKESFPLTVTSAQKNPTAFYLCASSTTGGKDEQYFGPGTRLTVT.

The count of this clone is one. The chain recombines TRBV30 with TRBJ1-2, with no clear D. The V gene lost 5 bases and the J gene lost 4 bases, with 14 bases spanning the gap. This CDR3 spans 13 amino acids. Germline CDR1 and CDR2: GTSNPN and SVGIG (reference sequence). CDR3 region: CAWQNDPLYGYTF. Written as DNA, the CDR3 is TGTGCCTGGCAGAACGATCCTCTCTATGGCTACACCTTC. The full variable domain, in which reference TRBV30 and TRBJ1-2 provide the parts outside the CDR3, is SQTIHQWPATLVQPVGSPLSLECTVEGTSNPNLYWYRQAAGRGLQLLFYSVGIGQISSEVPQNLSASRPQDRQFILSSKKLLLSDSGFYLCAWQNDPLYGYTFGSGTRLTVV.

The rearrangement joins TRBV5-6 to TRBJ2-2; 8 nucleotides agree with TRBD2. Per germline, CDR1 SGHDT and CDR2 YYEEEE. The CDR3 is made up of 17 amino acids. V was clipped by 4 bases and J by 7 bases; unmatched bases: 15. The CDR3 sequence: CASSLGSSGGTIGELFF. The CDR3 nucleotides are TGTGCCAGCAGCCTGGGTAGCAGCGGGGGTACGATCGGGGAGCTGTTTTTT. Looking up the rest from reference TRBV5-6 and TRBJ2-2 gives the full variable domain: DAGVTQSPTHLIKTRGQQVTLRCSPKSGHDTVSWYQQALGQGPQFIFQYYEEEERQRGNFPDRFSGHQFPNYSSELNVNALLLGDSALYLCASSLGSSGGTIGELFFGEGSRLTVL.

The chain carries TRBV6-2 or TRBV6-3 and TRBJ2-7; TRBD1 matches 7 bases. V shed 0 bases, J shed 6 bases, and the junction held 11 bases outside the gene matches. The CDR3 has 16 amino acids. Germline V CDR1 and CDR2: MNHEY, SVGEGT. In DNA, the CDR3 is TGTGCCAGCAGTTACTCCCGGACAGGTCCCCCTGTCGAGCAGTACTTC. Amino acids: CASSYSRTGPPVEQYF.

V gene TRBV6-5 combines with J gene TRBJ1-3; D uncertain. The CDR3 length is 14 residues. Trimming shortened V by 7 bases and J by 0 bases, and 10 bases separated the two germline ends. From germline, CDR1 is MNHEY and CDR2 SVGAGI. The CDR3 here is CASIELLSGNTIYF. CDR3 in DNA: TGTGCCAGCATCGAGCTCCTCTCTGGAAACACCATATATTTT.

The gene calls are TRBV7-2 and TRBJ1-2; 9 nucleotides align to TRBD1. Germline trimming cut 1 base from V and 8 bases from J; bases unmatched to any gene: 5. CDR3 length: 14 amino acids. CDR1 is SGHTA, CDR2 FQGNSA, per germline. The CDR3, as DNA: TGTGCCAGCAGCTTAGAGGGACAGGGTGGGGGCTACACCTTC. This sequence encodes CASSLEGQGGGYTF.